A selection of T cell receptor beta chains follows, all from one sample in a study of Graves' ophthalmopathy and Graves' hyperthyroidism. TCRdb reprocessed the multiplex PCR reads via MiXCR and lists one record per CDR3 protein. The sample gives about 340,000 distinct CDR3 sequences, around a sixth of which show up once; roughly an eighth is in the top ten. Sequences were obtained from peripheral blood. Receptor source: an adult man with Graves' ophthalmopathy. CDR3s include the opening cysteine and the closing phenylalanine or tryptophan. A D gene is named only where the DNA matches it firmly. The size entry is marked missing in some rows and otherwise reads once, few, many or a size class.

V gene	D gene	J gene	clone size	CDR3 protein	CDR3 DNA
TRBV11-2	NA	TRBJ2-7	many	CASSFSLAGSYEQYF	TGTGCCAGCAGTTTCTCCCTAGCAGGGTCCTACGAGCAGTACTTC
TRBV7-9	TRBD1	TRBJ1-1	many	CASSPGQGEAFF	TGTGCCAGCAGCCCCGGACAGGGGGAAGCTTTCTTT
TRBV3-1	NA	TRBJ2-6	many	CASSHNPGANVLTF	TGTGCCAGCAGCCATAACCCTGGGGCCAACGTCCTGACTTTC
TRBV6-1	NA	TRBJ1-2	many	CASSLGQSLNYGYTF	TGTGCCAGCAGCCTCGGACAGTCCCTAAACTATGGCTACACCTTC
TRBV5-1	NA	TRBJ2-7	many	CASGISEGVYEQYF	TGCGCCAGCGGCATTTCAGAGGGGGTCTACGAGCAGTACTTC
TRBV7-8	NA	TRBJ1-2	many	CASSLLPLDPWGYTF	TGTGCCAGCAGCTTATTGCCTCTGGACCCGTGGGGCTACACCTTC
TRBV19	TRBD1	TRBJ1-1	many	CASSRWDRVMNTEAFF	TGTGCCAGTAGTAGATGGGACAGGGTCATGAACACTGAAGCTTTCTTT
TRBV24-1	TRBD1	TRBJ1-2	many	CATSDRGQNYGYTF	TGTGCCACCAGTGACCGGGGACAGAACTATGGCTACACCTTC
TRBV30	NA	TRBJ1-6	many	CAWSVETGYNSPLHF	TGTGCCTGGAGTGTCGAGACAGGTTATAATTCACCCCTCCACTTT
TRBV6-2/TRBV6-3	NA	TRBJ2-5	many	CASTGLAQETQYF	TGTGCCAGCACTGGGCTAGCGCAAGAGACCCAGTACTTC
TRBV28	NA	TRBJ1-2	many	CASSLLLGGSGYTF	TGTGCCAGCAGTTTGCTCCTAGGGGGTTCGGGCTACACCTTC
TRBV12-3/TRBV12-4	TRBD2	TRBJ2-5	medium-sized	CASATGSGRVETQYF	TGTGCCAGCGCGACTGGAAGCGGGAGGGTAGAGACCCAGTACTTC
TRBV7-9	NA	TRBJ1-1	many	CASSPGLYGNTEAFF	TGTGCCAGCAGCCCGGGACTCTACGGAAACACTGAAGCTTTCTTT
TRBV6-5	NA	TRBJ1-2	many	CASSYSEPTNYGYTF	TGTGCCAGCAGTTACTCGGAACCGACAAACTATGGCTACACCTTC
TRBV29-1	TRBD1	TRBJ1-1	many	CSVDAGQGYTEAFF	TGCAGCGTTGATGCGGGACAGGGATACACTGAAGCTTTCTTT
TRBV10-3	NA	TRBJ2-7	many	CAISELGNPYEQYF	TGTGCCATCAGTGAGCTAGGAAATCCCTACGAGCAGTACTTC
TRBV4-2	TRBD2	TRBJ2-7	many	CASSLDQLAGGRPSSYEQYF	TGTGCCAGCAGCCTAGACCAACTAGCGGGGGGGCGCCCCTCCTCCTACGAGCAGTACTTC
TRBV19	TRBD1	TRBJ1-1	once	CASSADRVGTEAFF	TGTGCCAGTAGTGCAGACAGGGTAGGCACTGAAGCTTTCTTT
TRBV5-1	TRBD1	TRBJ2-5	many	CASSSLGGRTRGETQYF	TGCGCCAGCAGCTCCCTTGGGGGCAGGACCAGGGGGGAGACCCAGTACTTC
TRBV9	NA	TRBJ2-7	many	CASSVGGSYEQYF	TGTGCCAGCAGCGTTGGCGGTTCCTACGAGCAGTACTTC
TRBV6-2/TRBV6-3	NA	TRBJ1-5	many	CASSFRLTRSNQPQHF	TGTGCCAGCAGTTTCCGCCTTACCCGAAGCAATCAGCCCCAGCATTTT
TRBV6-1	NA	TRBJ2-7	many	CASREHRVFNEQYF	TGTGCCAGCCGAGAACACAGGGTATTCAACGAGCAGTACTTC
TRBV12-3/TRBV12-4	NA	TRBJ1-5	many	CASSGFGGARPQHF	TGTGCCAGCAGCGGCTTCGGGGGGGCGAGGCCCCAGCATTTT
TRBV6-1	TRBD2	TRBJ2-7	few	CASSSGGPTYSYEQYF	TGTGCCAGCAGCTCGGGAGGCCCTACATACTCCTACGAGCAGTACTTC
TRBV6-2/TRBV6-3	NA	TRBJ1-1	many	CASSYPTVNTEAFF	TGTGCCAGCAGTTACCCCACAGTGAACACTGAAGCTTTCTTT
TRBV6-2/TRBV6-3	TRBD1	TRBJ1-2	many	CAALPRGQGGYGYTF	TGTGCCGCACTCCCAAGAGGACAGGGCGGCTATGGCTACACCTTC
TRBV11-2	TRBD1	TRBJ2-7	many	CASSLRVGTGTYEQYF	TGTGCCAGCAGCTTAAGGGTTGGGACAGGGACCTACGAGCAGTACTTC
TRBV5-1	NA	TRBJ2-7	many	CASRSEKGSYEQYF	TGCGCCAGCCGGAGTGAGAAGGGATCCTACGAGCAGTACTTC
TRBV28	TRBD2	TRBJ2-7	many	CASSLPLADLYEQYF	TGTGCCAGCAGTTTGCCCCTAGCGGACTTATACGAGCAGTACTTC
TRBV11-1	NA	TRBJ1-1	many	CASSLATLVGTEAFF	TGTGCCAGCAGCTTAGCGACGCTGGTGGGCACCGAAGCTTTCTTT
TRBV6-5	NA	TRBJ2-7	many	CASSSTAAEQYF	TGTGCCAGCAGCTCAACAGCGGCCGAGCAGTACTTC
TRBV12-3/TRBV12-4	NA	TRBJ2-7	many	CASSFYRDSNEQYF	TGTGCCAGCAGTTTCTACAGGGACTCCAACGAGCAGTACTTC
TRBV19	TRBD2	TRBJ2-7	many	CASSIGLAGDRQYF	TGTGCCAGTAGTATCGGGCTAGCGGGAGACAGGCAGTACTTC
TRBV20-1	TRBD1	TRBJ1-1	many	CSARSATGTDNTEAFF	TGCAGTGCTAGATCCGCGACCGGGACAGACAACACTGAAGCTTTCTTT
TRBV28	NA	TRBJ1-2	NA	CASSSGAGAYGYTF	TGTGCCAGCAGTTCCGGGGCAGGAGCCTATGGCTACACCTTC
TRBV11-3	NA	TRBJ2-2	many	CASSLQSPGELFF	TGTGCCAGCAGCTTACAGTCCCCCGGGGAGCTGTTTTTT
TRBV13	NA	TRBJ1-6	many	CASSLYNSPLHF	TGTGCCAGCAGCTTATATAATTCACCCCTCCACTTT
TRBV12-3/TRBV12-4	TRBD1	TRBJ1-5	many	CASSLTGGNQPQHF	TGTGCCAGCAGCTTGACAGGGGGCAATCAGCCCCAGCATTTT
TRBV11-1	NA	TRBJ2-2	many	CASSPKQGTNTGELFF	TGTGCCAGCAGCCCCAAGCAGGGGACCAACACCGGGGAGCTGTTTTTT
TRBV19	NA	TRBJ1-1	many	CASSRSTGTDVTEAFF	TGTGCCAGTAGTCGATCCACAGGGACGGACGTCACTGAAGCTTTCTTT
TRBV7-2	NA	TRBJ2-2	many	CASSPGRLGELFF	TGTGCCAGCAGCCCTGGACGTCTCGGGGAGCTGTTTTTT
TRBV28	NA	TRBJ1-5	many	CASREARVQPQHF	TGTGCCAGCAGAGAAGCGAGGGTTCAGCCCCAGCATTTT
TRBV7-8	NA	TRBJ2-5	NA	CASSLAGPVAQYF	TGTGCCAGCAGCTTAGCTGGCCCAGTGGCCCAGTACTTC
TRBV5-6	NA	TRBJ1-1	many	CASSLSPGLNTEAFF	TGTGCCAGCAGCTTGTCCCCCGGGTTGAACACTGAAGCTTTCTTT
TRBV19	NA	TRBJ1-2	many	CASSPDGLGGYTF	TGTGCCAGTAGTCCTGACGGCTTGGGTGGCTACACCTTC
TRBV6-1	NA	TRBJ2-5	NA	CASSPGGTEGETQYF	TGTGCCAGCAGCCCCGGCGGGACAGAAGGAGAGACCCAGTACTTC
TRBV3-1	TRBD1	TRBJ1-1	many	CASSPQTGGTEAFF	TGTGCCAGCAGCCCGCAAACAGGGGGCACTGAAGCTTTCTTT